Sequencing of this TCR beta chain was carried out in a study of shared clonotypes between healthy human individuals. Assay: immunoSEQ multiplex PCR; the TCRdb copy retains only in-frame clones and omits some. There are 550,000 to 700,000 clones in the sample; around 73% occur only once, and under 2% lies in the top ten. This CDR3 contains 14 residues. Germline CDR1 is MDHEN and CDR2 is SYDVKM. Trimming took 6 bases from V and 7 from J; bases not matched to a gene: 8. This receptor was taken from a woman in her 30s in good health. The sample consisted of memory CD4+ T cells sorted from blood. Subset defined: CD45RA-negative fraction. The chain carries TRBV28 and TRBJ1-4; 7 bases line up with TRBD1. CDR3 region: CASRHRNRGEKLFF. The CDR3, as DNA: TGTGCCAGCAGACACCGGAACAGGGGTGAAAAACTGTTTTTT.